This entry is about one T cell receptor beta chain. The data derive from a study of blood T cell repertoires in COVID-19. Study in general: Samples representing acute and convalescent COVID-19 were sourced from the United States, Italy and Spain.

Per the original data handling: Estimation of nucleated cell counts was performed using reference gene primer amplification. Method: immunoSEQ multiplex PCR; TCRdb's copy keeps in-frame clones and lacks some. The D gene and trimming were derived from the DNA, and the V and J assignments and clone size from that table. This sample has fewer than 500,000 clones, with 70% to 90% found just once. Per the germline V gene, CDR1 is GTSNPN and CDR2 is SVGIG (reference sequence). The CDR3 extends over 17 amino acids. The junction had 10 bases not matched to a gene; V was cut back by 1 base and J by 7 bases. This chain links TRBV30 with TRBJ2-1; 13 bases fit TRBD2. The specimen was peripheral blood. The TCR sequence derives from a man aged 18 to 35 with COVID-19, enrolled during active disease. CDR3 amino acids: CAWSAPLLAGGINEQFF. For the CDR3, the DNA is TGTGCCTGGAGTGCCCCACTACTAGCGGGAGGGATAAATGAGCAGTTCTTC. Together with reference TRBV30 and TRBJ2-1, the CDR3 gives the full variable domain: SQTIHQWPATLVQPVGSPLSLECTVEGTSNPNLYWYRQAAGRGLQLLFYSVGIGQISSEVPQNLSASRPQDRQFILSSKKLLLSDSGFYLCAWSAPLLAGGINEQFFGPGTRLTVL.